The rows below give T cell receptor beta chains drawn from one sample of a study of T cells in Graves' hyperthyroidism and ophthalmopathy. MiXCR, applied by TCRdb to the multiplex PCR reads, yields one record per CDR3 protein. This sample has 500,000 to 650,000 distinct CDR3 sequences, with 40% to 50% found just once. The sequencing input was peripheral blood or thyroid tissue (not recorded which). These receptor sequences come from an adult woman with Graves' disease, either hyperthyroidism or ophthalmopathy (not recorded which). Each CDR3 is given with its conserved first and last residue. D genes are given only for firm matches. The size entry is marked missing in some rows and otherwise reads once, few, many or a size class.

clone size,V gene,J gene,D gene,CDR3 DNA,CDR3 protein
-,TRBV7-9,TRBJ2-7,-,TGTGCCAGCAGCCACCGGGAACTCCCCTACGAGCAGTACTTC,CASSHRELPYEQYF
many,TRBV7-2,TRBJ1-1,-,TGTGCCAGCAGCTTCGGGGAGGCGGCTGAAGCTTTCTTT,CASSFGEAAEAFF
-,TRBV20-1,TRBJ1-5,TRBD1,TGCAGTGCTAGAGGAGTCGACAGGGGGCGAGGCAATCAGCCCCAGCATTTT,CSARGVDRGRGNQPQHF
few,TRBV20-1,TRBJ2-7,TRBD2,TGCAGTGCCCAGCAGAGCGGGAGGGCCTTCGAGCAGTACTTC,CSAQQSGRAFEQYF
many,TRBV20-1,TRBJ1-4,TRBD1,TGCAGTGCTAGACCTTATCTCGGGACAGGGCTGAATGAAAAACTGTTTTTT,CSARPYLGTGLNEKLFF
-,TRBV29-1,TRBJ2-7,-,TGCAGCTTAGGGCGGATCTACGAGCAGTACTTC,CSLGRIYEQYF
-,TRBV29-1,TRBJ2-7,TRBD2,TGCAGCTTACTAGCGGGAGGGGTCCACGAGCAGTACTTC,CSLLAGGVHEQYF
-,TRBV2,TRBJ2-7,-,TGTGCCAGCAGTGTTGGGGTCCACGAGCAGTACTTC,CASSVGVHEQYF
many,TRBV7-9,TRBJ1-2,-,TGTGCCAGCAGCTTCGGAGGTGGGGGCTACACCTTC,CASSFGGGGYTF
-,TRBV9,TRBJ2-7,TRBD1,TGTGCCAGCAGCCAACGGACAGGGGGGACCTACGAGCAGTACTTC,CASSQRTGGTYEQYF
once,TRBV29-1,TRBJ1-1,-,TGCAGCGTACCTTTCCCCGACAAACCGAACACTGAAGCTTTCTTT,CSVPFPDKPNTEAFF
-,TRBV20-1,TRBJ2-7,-,TGCAGTGCTAGTCCGGACCTCTACGAGCAGTACTTC,CSASPDLYEQYF
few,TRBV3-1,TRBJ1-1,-,TGTGCCAGCAGCCAAGTCGAGGGCGCTACTGAAGCTTTCTTT,CASSQVEGATEAFF
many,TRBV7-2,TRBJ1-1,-,TGTGCCAGCAGCTTAAGAAGGGGTATCACTGAAGCTTTCTTT,CASSLRRGITEAFF
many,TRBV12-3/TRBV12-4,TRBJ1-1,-,TGTGCCAGCAGTAAGCTAACAGTTCCCCCTGAAGCTTTCTTT,CASSKLTVPPEAFF
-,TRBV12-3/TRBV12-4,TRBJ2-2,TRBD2,TGTGCTAGTGGTTCCGAAACAATACTAGCGGGAGATTCGGACACCGGGGAGCTGTTTTTT,CASGSETILAGDSDTGELFF
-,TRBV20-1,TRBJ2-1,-,TGCAGTCCCAACCCAATTAGCTTGGATCATGAGCAGTTCTTC,CSPNPISLDHEQFF
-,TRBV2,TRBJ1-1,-,TGTGCCAGCGTGAACAGGGCGTCCCACACTGAAGCTTTCTTT,CASVNRASHTEAFF
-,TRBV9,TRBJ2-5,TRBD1,TGTGCCAGCAGCGTAGACCTAGGGGGCTCCAGGACCCAGTACTTC,CASSVDLGGSRTQYF
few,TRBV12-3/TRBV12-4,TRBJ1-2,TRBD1,TGTGCCAGCAGTGACCAACCGGGACAGGGGGCTGGCGGCTACACCTTC,CASSDQPGQGAGGYTF
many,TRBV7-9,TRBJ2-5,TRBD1,TGTGCCAGCAGCTTAGAGGGGACAGTCGGGGAGACCCAGTACTTC,CASSLEGTVGETQYF
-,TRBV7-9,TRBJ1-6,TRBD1,TGTGCCAGCAGCTTAGAGGACAGGGGCAATTCACCCCTCCACTTT,CASSLEDRGNSPLHF
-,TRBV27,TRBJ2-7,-,TGTGCCAGCAGTTTTGGGGAGCGGATCTCCTACGAGCATTACTTC,CASSFGERISYEHYF
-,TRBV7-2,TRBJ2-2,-,TGTGCCAGCAGCTTACTCAAGGGGGCCGGGGAGCTGTTTTTT,CASSLLKGAGELFF
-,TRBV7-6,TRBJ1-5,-,TGTGCCAGCAGCTTAGCGCCGGACAGCAATCAGCCCCAGCATTTT,CASSLAPDSNQPQHF
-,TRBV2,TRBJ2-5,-,TGTGCCAGCAGTTACCGTCAACAGGGCTTCCAGTACTTC,CASSYRQQGFQYF
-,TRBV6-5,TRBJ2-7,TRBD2,TGTGCCAGCAGTTACTCGGGCAGAGCGGGATCGTACGAGCAGTACTTC,CASSYSGRAGSYEQYF
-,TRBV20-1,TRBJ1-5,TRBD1,TGCAGTGCTTGGGACAGGGGCGGCAATCAGCCCCAGCATTTT,CSAWDRGGNQPQHF
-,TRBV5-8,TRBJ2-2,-,TGTGCCAGCAGCTTGGCACTAGCATCGAACACCGGGGAGCTGTTTTTT,CASSLALASNTGELFF
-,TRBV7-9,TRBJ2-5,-,TGTGCCAGCAGCTCTAGGGACACGAGACAAGAGACCCAGTACTTC,CASSSRDTRQETQYF
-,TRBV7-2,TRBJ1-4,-,TGTGCCAGCAGCTTAGCCGGGACTGTTGGAAAACTGTTTTTT,CASSLAGTVGKLFF
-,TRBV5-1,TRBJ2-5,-,TGCGCCAGCAGCACCGGGACCCCACGAGAGACCCAGTACTTC,CASSTGTPRETQYF
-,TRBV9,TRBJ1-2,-,TGCGCCAGCAGCTCGGACTTAGGTTATGGCTACACCTTC,CASSSDLGYGYTF
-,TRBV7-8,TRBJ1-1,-,TGTGCCATCTCTTGGGGGAGATCTAACACTGAAGCTTTCTTT,CAISWGRSNTEAFF
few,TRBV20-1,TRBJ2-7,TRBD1,TGCAGTGCTACCTACAGGGGGCGAAACGAGCAGTACTTC,CSATYRGRNEQYF
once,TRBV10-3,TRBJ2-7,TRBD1,TGTGCCATCAGTGACCGGACCGGGACGACAGGGGTCGAGCAGTACTTC,CAISDRTGTTGVEQYF
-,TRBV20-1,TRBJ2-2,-,-,CSARSGGSCFF
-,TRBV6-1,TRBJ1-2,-,TGTGCCAGCCGGAAGGGGCGTTACTATGGCTACACCTTC,CASRKGRYYGYTF
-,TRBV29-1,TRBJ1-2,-,TGCAGCACCGCATCGACCGGGGCCTATGGCTACACCTTC,CSTASTGAYGYTF
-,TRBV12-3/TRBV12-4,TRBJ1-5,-,TGTGCCAGCAGTATGCGCTTTCAGCCCCAGCATTTT,CASSMRFQPQHF
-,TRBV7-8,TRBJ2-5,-,TGTGCCAGCAGCCGAGCAACCCTGGGGGGGCCGTACTTC,CASSRATLGGPYF
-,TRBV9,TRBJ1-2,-,TGTGCCAGCAGCGGAGGAAGTCTGTGGGATGGGAACTATGGCTACACCTTC,CASSGGSLWDGNYGYTF
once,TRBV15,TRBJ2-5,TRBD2,TGTGCCACCAGCAGAAAAATAGCGGGAGAAGAGACCCAGTACTTC,CATSRKIAGEETQYF
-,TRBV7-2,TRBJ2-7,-,TGTGCCAGCAGCTTAGATCGGGTGACTGCCTACGAGCAGTACTTC,CASSLDRVTAYEQYF
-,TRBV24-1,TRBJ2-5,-,TGTGCCACCAGTGATTTCAGGGGGGGGAACGAGTGGAAAGAGACCCAGTACTTC,CATSDFRGGNEWKETQYF
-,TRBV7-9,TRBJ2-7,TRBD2,TGTGCCATCGCGGGGGTCCACGAGCAGTACTTC,CAIAGVHEQYF
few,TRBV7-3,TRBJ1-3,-,TGTGCCAGCAGCTTATACGCTGGGTCTGGAAACACCATATATTTT,CASSLYAGSGNTIYF
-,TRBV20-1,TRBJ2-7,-,TGCAGTGCTAGGTCTACCTTCTCCTACGAGCAGTACTTC,CSARSTFSYEQYF
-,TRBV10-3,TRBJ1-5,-,TGTACCATCAGTGAAGCGTGGGATCAGCCCCAGCATTTT,CTISEAWDQPQHF
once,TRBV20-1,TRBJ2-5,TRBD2,TGCAGTGGGGACGGGCCGGGAGGGACCCAGTACTTC,CSGDGPGGTQYF
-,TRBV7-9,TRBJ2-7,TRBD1,TGTGCCAGCAGCATTCGCCGGACAGGGATCCTTCCCTACGAGCAGTACTTC,CASSIRRTGILPYEQYF
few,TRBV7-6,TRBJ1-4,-,TGTGCCAGCAGCTCGATTGGCAGGGTTGGTGAAAAACTGTTTTTT,CASSSIGRVGEKLFF
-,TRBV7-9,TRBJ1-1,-,TGTGCCTGGACCTTAGACAGTAACACTGAAGCTTTCTTT,CAWTLDSNTEAFF
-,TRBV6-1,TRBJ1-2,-,TGTGCCAGCAACGGCCGCGGCTATGGCTACACCTTC,CASNGRGYGYTF
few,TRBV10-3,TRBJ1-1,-,TGTGCCATCAAAAGGGCGGGGAACACTGAAGCTTTCTTT,CAIKRAGNTEAFF
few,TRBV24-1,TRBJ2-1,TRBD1,TGTGCCACCAGTGGTGGGACAGTGGATGAGCAGTTCTTC,CATSGGTVDEQFF
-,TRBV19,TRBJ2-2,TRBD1,TGTGCCACTCACCCGGGACAGGGCAGGAACACCGGGGAGCTGTTTTTT,CATHPGQGRNTGELFF
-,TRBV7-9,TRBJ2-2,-,TGTGCCAGCTATATGCACGGGGAGCTGTTTTTT,CASYMHGELFF
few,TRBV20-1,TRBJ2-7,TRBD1,TGCAGTGCTAGTGGAGGGACAGGCTCCTACGAGCAGTACTTC,CSASGGTGSYEQYF
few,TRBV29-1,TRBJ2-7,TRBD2,TGCAGCGTTGAAAAAGCGGGAGCAAACTACGAGCAGTACTTC,CSVEKAGANYEQYF